This T cell receptor beta chain was recorded in a study of T cell changes during pregnancy in multiple sclerosis. This table comes from immunoSEQ multiplex PCR, and its TCRdb copy is limited to in-frame clones, with some not included. The sample consists of 15,000 or so clones, more than 70% of them appearing once. There are 15 residues in the CDR3. Germline V gene lookup returns CDR1 SGHDT and CDR2 YYEEEE. The germline V and J ends were trimmed by 0 bases and 8 bases, with 17 bases remaining between them. This receptor was taken from a female donor in good health, enrolled as a control in a pregnancy study. The sample consisted of CD8+ T cells from peripheral blood mononuclear cells, taken in the third trimester of pregnancy. This sequence joins TRBV5-6 and TRBJ1-2; D is uncertain. The CDR3 loop is CASSLAPGAGGGYTF. The CDR3 DNA reads TGTGCCAGCAGCTTGGCCCCCGGCGCAGGTGGGGGCTACACCTTC.